This entry lists 31 T cell receptor beta chains sequenced from one sample in a study of blood T cell repertoires in COVID-19. Produced via immunoSEQ multiplex PCR; TCRdb's table is partial and in-frame only. There are fewer than 110,000 clones in the sample; 84% occur only once, and roughly 13% lies in the top ten. Material for sequencing was peripheral blood. The receptors derive from a human donor in a cohort sampled during active or convalescent COVID-19.

This clone has just a few counts. The CDR3 DNA sequence: TGTGCCAGCAGCTTAGGAACGGCAGGGCGACGGGAGACCCAGTACTTC. As protein: CASSLGTAGRRETQYF. This rearrangement joins TRBV7-2 to TRBJ2-5; possibly TRBD1 for D (5 bases). This CDR3 is built from 16 residues. Germline CDR1 reads SGHTA; CDR2 reads FQGNSA. The ends were cut back, 1 base at V and 5 bases at J, with 17 bases in the middle. The full variable domain, rest sourced from reference TRBV7-2 and TRBJ2-5, is GAGVSQSPSNKVTEKGKDVELRCDPISGHTALYWYRQSLGQGLEFLIYFQGNSAPDKSGLPSDRFSAERTGGSVSTLTIQRTQQEDSAVYLCASSLGTAGRRETQYFGPGTRLLVL.

The chain combines TRBV10-3 with TRBJ2-7; 8 nucleotides match TRBD1. The germline V gene encodes CDR1 ENHRY and CDR2 SYGVKD. The length of the CDR3 is 16 residues. The V gene end was trimmed by 4 bases and the J gene end by 3 bases; junction bases not matched to a gene: 11. DNA of the CDR3: TGTGCCATCAGTGGAGGGGGACAGGTCAGGGTCTACGAGCAGTACTTC. Protein: CAISGGGQVRVYEQYF.

The V call is TRBV6-6, the J call TRBJ1-5; D is possibly TRBD1 (5 bases). CDR3 length: 15 residues. With 0 bases removed from V and 1 base from J, the gap between germline ends came to 7 bases. Germline-derived CDR1 and CDR2 are MNHNY and SVGAGI (reference sequence). The chain's CDR3 is CASSYSQGSNQPQHF. The CDR3 bases are TGTGCCAGCAGTTACTCGCAGGGAAGCAATCAGCCCCAGCATTTT.

The V call is TRBV27, the J call TRBJ2-5; possible D gene TRBD2, 6 bases. This CDR3 has 15 amino acids. In germline, CDR1 is MNHEY, CDR2 SMNVEV (reference sequence). The V end lost 8 bases, the J end lost 7 bases, and 23 bases lay between the germline ends. As DNA, the CDR3 is TGTGCCAGCCGCTCCAACGGGGGTGGCTTTGGGACCCAGTACTTC. Translating gives CASRSNGGGFGTQYF.

The rearrangement uses TRBV13 and TRBJ1-1; D unresolved. From germline, CDR1 is PRHDT and CDR2 FYEKMQ (reference sequence). CDR3 length: 15 amino acids. Trimming took 5 bases from V and 6 from J, leaving 19 bases between them. The DNA of the CDR3 is TGTGCCAGCAGCCCCCGACTTGGGGTTAGCGCTGAAGCTTTCTTT. Translating it yields CASSPRLGVSAEAFF.

This clone was detected a few times. The V and J genes are TRBV28 and TRBJ1-5; TRBD1 agrees at 9 bases. The CDR3 is 15 residues long. Trimming took 7 bases from V and 7 from J; bases not matched to a gene: 11. Germline CDR1 is MDHEN and CDR2 is SYDVKM. The CDR3 sequence: CASTNSGQGGQPQHF. For the CDR3, the DNA is TGTGCCAGCACCAACTCGGGACAGGGAGGGCAGCCCCAGCATTTT.

The CDR3 region has the DNA TGTGCCATCAGTGGACCAGGGGGAGAGACCCAGTACTTC. This codes for CAISGPGGETQYF. J is TRBJ2-5 and V is TRBV10-3; 7 nucleotides match TRBD1. Germline V lookup: CDR1 ENHRY, CDR2 SYGVKD. This CDR3 contains 13 residues. V was pared by 4 bases and J by 4 bases, with 3 bases of the junction left unmatched.

This clone appeared many times. V usage is TRBV30 and J usage is TRBJ1-6, with D possibly being TRBD1 (6 bases). V was clipped by 5 bases and J by 9 bases, with 17 bases between them. The CDR3 sequence is 14 residues long. The germline V gene encodes CDR1 GTSNPN and CDR2 SVGIG (reference sequence). CDR3 protein: CAWVPGHRVSPLHF. The CDR3 DNA is TGTGCCTGGGTACCGGGCCACAGGGTTTCACCCCTCCACTTT.

J is TRBJ1-4 and V is TRBV4-2, with 8 bases that match TRBD1. Germline V gene data show CDR1 as LGHNA and CDR2 as YNFKEQ. There are 16 residues in the CDR3. J lost 0 bases, V lost 4 bases, and 4 bases had no gene match. CDR3 bases: TGTGCCAGCAGCCCCAGGGGGCCTACAACTAATGAAAAACTGTTTTTT. Protein: CASSPRGPTTNEKLFF.

This clone was detected ten times or more. This chain connects TRBV5-1 to TRBJ2-2; TRBD1 is a possible D gene (5 bases). The CDR3 is 14 amino acids. V lost 0 bases, J lost 5 bases, and 8 bases lay in between. The V gene's germline CDR1 is SGHRS and CDR2 YFSETQ. CDR3 loop: CASSLGQPTGELFF. The CDR3 DNA reads as TGCGCCAGCAGCTTGGGACAGCCTACCGGGGAGCTGTTTTTT.

The chain has TRBV4-3 and TRBJ1-2; no clear D gene. Looked up from germline, CDR1 is LGHNA and CDR2 is YSLEER. The CDR3 is 14 residues long. Trimming stripped 0 bases from V and 3 bases from J, with 8 bases between. Here the CDR3 reads CASSQDANYYGYTF. The CDR3 region has the DNA TGCGCCAGCAGCCAAGATGCGAATTACTATGGCTACACCTTC.

This clone showed up just a few times. The J gene is TRBJ2-5, the V gene TRBV13; a weak D match, TRBD2 (6 bases). Trimming took off 5 bases at V and 4 bases at J, with 17 bases between the two ends. Germline V gene sequence: CDR1 PRHDT, CDR2 FYEKMQ (reference sequence). The CDR3 has 15 amino acids. The CDR3 region has the DNA TGTGCCAGCAGCCCCCGCGGGGTCTCCTTAGAGACCCAGTACTTC. Residues: CASSPRGVSLETQYF.

This sequence joins TRBV23-1 and TRBJ1-4; D is uncertain. TRBV23-1 is an ORF for which the function is uncertain. V was trimmed by 4 bases and J by 7 bases, leaving 13 bases between them. This CDR3 is 14 amino acids long. The CDR3 DNA reads as TGCGCCAGCAGTCGAGAGGGCACGGTTGAAAAACTGTTTTTT. This sequence encodes CASSREGTVEKLFF.

This clone was counted once. The chain joins TRBV30 to TRBJ1-2; 12 bases are shared with TRBD1. After removal of 5 bases from V and 4 bases from J, the junction contained 8 bases not matched to a gene. Looked up from germline, CDR1 is GTSNPN and CDR2 is SVGIG (reference sequence). The length of the CDR3 is 15 residues. As DNA, the CDR3 is TGTGCCTGGGGGACAGGGGGCGCTCGGGCCTATGGCTACACCTTC. Translation gives CAWGTGGARAYGYTF.

V is TRBV18 and J is TRBJ1-1; D is possibly TRBD1 (5 bases). This CDR3 is built from 12 residues. V was clipped by 5 bases and J by 7 bases, with 11 bases between them. The germline V gene has CDR1 KGHSH and CDR2 LQKENI. The CDR3 spells CASSVKGVEAFF. The CDR3 nucleotides are TGTGCCAGCTCAGTGAAAGGGGTTGAAGCTTTCTTT.

The V and J genes are TRBV7-9 and TRBJ1-4; 10 bases match TRBD1. Germline lookup yields CDR1 SEHNR and CDR2 FQNEAQ (reference sequence). The CDR3 totals 15 residues. V trimming: 5 bases; J trimming: 8 bases; junction bases outside the gene matches: 8. The CDR3 bases are TGTGCCAGCAGCCCGGGGACAGGGGTAAAAGAAAAACTGTTTTTT. Translating it yields CASSPGTGVKEKLFF.

This clone was found once. The CDR3 DNA is TGTGCCAGCAGCGTAGCTGACAGAAACACCGGGGAGCTGTTTTTT. Its protein is CASSVADRNTGELFF. The rearrangement joins TRBV9 to TRBJ2-2; TRBD1 might be the D (5 bases). Germline V lookup: CDR1 SGDLS, CDR2 YYNGEE. This CDR3 is built from 15 residues. V lost 0 bases, J lost 2 bases, and 8 bases lay in between.

CDR3 sequence reads: CASGGEETQYF. The CDR3 DNA reads TGTGCCAGCGGAGGGGAGGAGACCCAGTACTTC. The V call is TRBV2, the J call TRBJ2-5, with D possibly TRBD2 on 6 matching bases. This CDR3 region has 11 residues. The V end was cut by 8 bases, the J end by 5 bases, with 9 bases between. Germline V gene data show CDR1 as SNHLY and CDR2 as FYNNEI.

The rearrangement uses TRBV19 and TRBJ1-1; no clear D gene. Trimming cost V 7 bases and J 8 bases, with 23 bases left between them. Per the germline V gene, CDR1 is LNHDA and CDR2 is SQIVND (reference sequence). The CDR3 contains 15 residues. As DNA, the CDR3 is TGTGCCAGTACCCCCGTGACGACGGCCGGTAGCGAAGCTTTCTTT. Protein: CASTPVTTAGSEAFF.

V gene TRBV11-3 combines with J gene TRBJ2-5; TRBD2 agrees at 12 bases. Germline V gives CDR1 SGHNT, CDR2 YENEEA. The CDR3 extends over 16 amino acids. V lost 5 bases and J lost 5; bases outside the gene matches: 9. CDR3 protein: CASSLQTSGGRETQYF. CDR3 DNA sequence: TGTGCCAGCAGCCTACAGACTAGCGGGGGTAGGGAGACCCAGTACTTC. Variable domain in full (rest from reference TRBV11-3 and TRBJ2-5): EAGVVQSPRYKIIEKKQPVAFWCNPISGHNTLYWYLQNLGQGPELLIRYENEEAVDDSQLPKDRFSAERLKGVDSTLKIQPAELGDSAVYLCASSLQTSGGRETQYFGPGTRLLVL.

The chain recombines TRBV7-8 with TRBJ2-7; D remains ambiguous. The CDR3 covers 15 residues. V was trimmed by 5 bases and J by 2 bases, leaving 16 bases between them. Germline V gives CDR1 SGHVS, CDR2 FQNEAQ. In DNA form, the CDR3 reads TGTGCCAGCAGCCTATCTGGCCAAAGTCCCTACGAGCAGTACTTC. Translation: CASSLSGQSPYEQYF.

The chain has TRBV7-9 and TRBJ2-7, with D possibly being TRBD1 (5 bases). The CDR3 has 13 residues. The germline CDR1 and CDR2 sequences are SEHNR and FQNEAQ (reference sequence). V shed 5 bases and J shed 3 bases, with 11 bases lying between them. CDR3 in amino acids: CASSRLTDYEQYF. CDR3 sequence (DNA): TGTGCCAGCAGCAGGTTGACAGACTACGAGCAGTACTTC.

A few counts support this clone. The chain employs TRBV5-6 and TRBJ2-7, with a possible D match to TRBD1 (5 bases). The CDR3 spans 13 residues. V was shortened by 3 bases and J by 0 bases, with 7 bases between the two germline ends. From germline, CDR1 is SGHDT and CDR2 YYEEEE. The CDR3 spells CASSWGNSYEQYF. CDR3 nucleotides: TGTGCCAGCAGCTGGGGCAACTCCTACGAGCAGTACTTC. The full variable domain, completed using reference TRBV5-6 and TRBJ2-7, is DAGVTQSPTHLIKTRGQQVTLRCSPKSGHDTVSWYQQALGQGPQFIFQYYEEEERQRGNFPDRFSGHQFPNYSSELNVNALLLGDSALYLCASSWGNSYEQYFGPGTRLTVT.

The J gene is TRBJ1-2, the V gene TRBV19, with TRBD1 matching over 7 bases. V shed 5 bases and J 2 bases; nucleotides not matched to a gene: 11. From germline, CDR1 is LNHDA and CDR2 SQIVND (reference sequence). The CDR3 has 16 residues. DNA of the CDR3: TGTGCCAGTAGTTCCCCCTACAGGGGTGGGAACTATGGCTACACCTTC. The encoded protein is CASSSPYRGGNYGYTF.

This clone was seen a single time. The chain joins TRBV29-1 to TRBJ2-1; 9 bases line up with TRBD2. This CDR3 is 13 amino acids long. Germline loops: CDR1 SQVTM, CDR2 ANQGSEA. V gave up 3 bases and J gave up 8 bases; unmatched junction bases: 5. The chain's CDR3 is CSVDAGGDHEQFF. Written as DNA, the CDR3 is TGCAGCGTTGACGCGGGGGGGGACCATGAGCAGTTCTTC.

This clone was counted once. The V gene is TRBV3-1 (or the pseudogene TRBV3-2), the J gene TRBJ2-2; D gene uncertain. The CDR3 extends over 15 amino acids. V lost 2 bases and J lost 5, with 12 bases in between. Germline V gene data show CDR1 as LGHDT and CDR2 as YNNKEL (reference sequence). For the CDR3, the DNA is TGTGCCAGCAGCCAATGGGCGAAAATTACCGGGGAGCTGTTTTTT. Its protein product is CASSQWAKITGELFF.

This chain links TRBV7-9 with TRBJ1-3; D unresolved. Deletions cut 7 bases from V and 4 bases from J, with 8 bases between. This CDR3 is built from 12 residues. Germline V gene lookup returns CDR1 SEHNR and CDR2 FQNEAQ (reference sequence). This CDR3 reads CASTPRGNTIYF. CDR3 nucleotides: TGTGCCAGCACCCCACGGGGAAACACCATATATTTT.

Only one count was recorded for this clone. The chain uses TRBV4-1 and TRBJ1-2; TRBD1 is a possible D gene (6 bases). The V end lost 2 bases, the J end lost 2 bases, and 12 bases lay between the germline ends. The CDR3 is 15 amino acids. Germline CDR1 and CDR2: MGHRA and YSYEKL. The CDR3 DNA is TGCGCCAGCAGCCAAAAAGCCGGGACAAACTATGGCTACACCTTC. Translated, it gives CASSQKAGTNYGYTF.

J is TRBJ1-6 and V is TRBV5-5; a possible D gene is TRBD1 (6 bases). Germline V gene sequence: CDR1 SGHKS, CDR2 YYEKEE (reference sequence). The CDR3 loop spans 16 amino acids. V gave up 1 base and J gave up 4 bases, with 12 bases separating them. The chain's CDR3 is CASSLNRVGYNSPLHF. The CDR3 bases are TGTGCCAGCAGCTTGAACAGGGTGGGATATAATTCACCCCTCCACTTT. The complete variable domain, with remaining parts taken from reference TRBV5-5 and TRBJ1-6, reads DAGVTQSPTHLIKTRGQQVTLRCSPISGHKSVSWYQQVLGQGPQFIFQYYEKEERGRGNFPDRFSARQFPNYSSELNVNALLLGDSALYLCASSLNRVGYNSPLHFGNGTRLTVT.

The chain employs TRBV10-3 and TRBJ2-2; 10 bases are a match to TRBD1. Germline CDR1 ENHRY, CDR2 SYGVKD. The CDR3 contains 15 residues. The V and J ends lost 11 bases and 0 bases, in that order; junction bases with no gene match: 6. Here the CDR3 reads CASTGTGANTGELFF. The CDR3 DNA follows: TGTGCCTCGACAGGGACAGGGGCGAACACCGGGGAGCTGTTTTTT.

The chain is built from TRBV3-1 (or the pseudogene TRBV3-2) and TRBJ2-1; D unclear. Per germline, CDR1 LGHDT and CDR2 YNNKEL (reference sequence). The V end was cut by 4 bases, the J end by 3 bases, with 13 bases between. This CDR3 spans 15 amino acids. CDR3 nucleotides: TGTGCCAGCAGCCCTGACCGACTTTACTACAATGAGCAGTTCTTC. It codes for CASSPDRLYYNEQFF.